The 25 T cell receptor beta chains presented below share a single source sample, sequenced in a study of blood T cell repertoires in COVID-19. The assay was immunoSEQ multiplex PCR, and TCRdb's table has in-frame clones only and misses some. The table shows approximately 250,000 clones, with 75% to 85% occurring only once. The material sequenced was peripheral blood. The source is a woman aged 40 to 49 who had recovered from COVID-19.

The chain is built from TRBV6-5 and TRBJ1-4; 7 positions agree with TRBD1. This CDR3 is 11 amino acids long. J lost 8 bases, V lost 6 bases, and 0 bases had no gene match. The V gene's germline CDR1 is MNHEY and CDR2 SVGAGI. The CDR3 sequence: CASRTGEKLFF. The CDR3, as DNA: TGTGCCAGCAGGACAGGGGAAAAACTGTTTTTT.

The rearrangement links TRBV11-3 to TRBJ2-3; TRBD2 aligns across 12 bases. This CDR3 is 16 amino acids long. V lost 5 bases, J lost 4 bases, and 7 bases stayed unmatched. Germline loops: CDR1 SGHNT, CDR2 YENEEA. The CDR3 here is CASSGLTSGGPDTQYF. The CDR3 DNA reads TGTGCCAGCAGCGGCTTGACTAGCGGGGGCCCAGATACGCAGTATTTT.

The V gene is TRBV11-2, the J gene TRBJ1-1; tentatively, D is TRBD1 (5 bases). This CDR3 has 17 amino acids. Trimming took off 0 bases at V and 4 bases at J, with 18 bases between the two ends. Germline CDR1 reads SGHAT; CDR2 reads FQNNGV. This CDR3 is CASSLDLGQGGGTEAFF. CDR3 coding DNA: TGTGCCAGCAGCTTAGATCTTGGGCAGGGCGGGGGCACTGAAGCTTTCTTT.

The genes are TRBV7-2 and TRBJ2-5; no clear D gene. This CDR3 has 13 residues. The V end was cut by 3 bases, the J end by 2 bases, with 7 bases between. Germline CDR1 is SGHTA and CDR2 is FQGNSA. CDR3 coding DNA: TGTGCCAGCAGCTTCCCCCCGCAAGAGACCCAGTACTTC. The encoded protein is CASSFPPQETQYF.

The chain employs TRBV6-2 or TRBV6-3 and TRBJ1-2, with 7 nucleotides matching TRBD1. The junction had 3 bases not matched to a gene; V was cut back by 4 bases and J by 13 bases. CDR3 length equals 10 residues. Germline lookup yields CDR1 MNHEY and CDR2 SVGEGT. In nucleotides, the CDR3 is TGTGCCAGCAGTTCCGGGACAGTCACCTTC. This gives the protein CASSSGTVTF.

V is TRBV19 and J is TRBJ1-1, with TRBD1 identical over 10 bases. Germline CDR1 LNHDA, CDR2 SQIVND (reference sequence). Unmatched junction bases numbered 6, after V lost 6 bases and J lost 5 bases. This CDR3 spans 14 amino acids. CDR3 sequence reads: CASRPGTGETEAFF. The CDR3 DNA reads TGTGCCAGTAGGCCTGGGACAGGGGAGACTGAAGCTTTCTTT. Looking up the rest from reference TRBV19 and TRBJ1-1 gives the full variable domain: DGGITQSPKYLFRKEGQNVTLSCEQNLNHDAMYWYRQDPGQGLRLIYYSQIVNDFQKGDIAEGYSVSREKKESFPLTVTSAQKNPTAFYLCASRPGTGETEAFFGQGTRLTVV.

The chain carries TRBV28 and TRBJ2-7; D unresolved. The CDR3 length is 13 residues. The V and J ends lost 6 bases and 3 bases respectively, with 12 bases between them. Germline CDR1 and CDR2: MDHEN and SYDVKM. The CDR3 coding sequence is TGTGCCAGCAGGATTAGCTTGCTCTACGAGCAGTACTTC. Translation: CASRISLLYEQYF. Using reference TRBV28 and TRBJ2-7 for the parts outside the CDR3, the full variable domain is DVKVTQSSRYLVKRTGEKVFLECVQDMDHENMFWYRQDPGLGLRLIYFSYDVKMKEKGDIPEGYSVSREKKERFSLILESASTNQTSMYLCASRISLLYEQYFGPGTRLTVT.

This rearrangement joins TRBV7-9 to TRBJ2-1; a weak D match, TRBD2 (7 bases). CDR1 SEHNR and CDR2 FQNEAQ come from the germline V gene (reference sequence). V was clipped by 7 bases and J by 0 bases, with 13 bases between them. The length of the CDR3 is 15 residues. CDR3: CASKGGEFSYNEQFF. The CDR3, as DNA: TGTGCCAGCAAAGGGGGGGAATTCTCCTACAATGAGCAGTTCTTC.

The chain combines TRBV2 with TRBJ1-5; the match to TRBD1 covers 7 bases. The trim removed 6 bases at V and 2 bases at J, leaving 7 bases unmatched. Germline lookup yields CDR1 SNHLY and CDR2 FYNNEI. The CDR3 is made up of 15 amino acids. This CDR3 is CASSVGQVGNQPQHF. DNA for the CDR3: TGTGCCAGCAGCGTAGGACAGGTTGGCAATCAGCCCCAGCATTTT.

V gene TRBV19 combines with J gene TRBJ1-2; D remains ambiguous. Germline CDR1 reads LNHDA; CDR2 reads SQIVND (reference sequence). The CDR3 loop spans 13 amino acids. V lost 5 bases and J 0 bases, leaving 7 bases between the germline ends. The CDR3 reads CASSPTPNYGYTF. CDR3 DNA sequence: TGTGCCAGTAGTCCCACTCCTAACTATGGCTACACCTTC.

The chain combines TRBV5-6 with TRBJ1-6; D not resolved. The V gene's germline CDR1 is SGHDT and CDR2 YYEEEE. This CDR3 has 13 amino acids. The V and J ends lost 2 bases and 7 bases respectively, with 7 bases between them. The CDR3, as DNA: TGTGCCAGCAGCTTTGGCCAGAATTCACCCCTCCACTTT. Translating it yields CASSFGQNSPLHF.

V is TRBV12-3 or TRBV12-4 and J is TRBJ1-4; D gene ambiguous. The length of the CDR3 is 13 residues. Deletions cut 2 bases from V and 6 bases from J, with 7 bases between. This CDR3 reads CASSLWRDEKLFF. The CDR3 nucleotides are TGTGCCAGCAGTTTATGGAGAGATGAAAAACTGTTTTTT.

The V gene is TRBV6-2 or TRBV6-3, the J gene TRBJ2-7, with D hard to call. This CDR3 comprises 15 residues. The germline CDR1 and CDR2 sequences are MNHEY and SVGEGT. V was clipped by 4 bases and J by 2 bases, with 15 bases between them. The CDR3 loop is CASSSERSPPYEQYF. The CDR3 nucleotides read TGTGCCAGCAGTTCAGAGCGCAGCCCCCCCTACGAGCAGTACTTC.

V and J are TRBV10-3 and TRBJ1-1, with 7 bases that match TRBD1. The V and J ends lost 5 bases and 1 base, in that order; junction bases with no gene match: 4. Germline assignment: CDR1 ENHRY and CDR2 SYGVKD. The CDR3 sequence is 14 residues long. The CDR3 loop is CAISLGTANTEAFF. As DNA, the CDR3 is TGTGCCATCAGTTTGGGGACAGCGAACACTGAAGCTTTCTTT.

V is TRBV7-8 and J is TRBJ2-7; 11 bases map to TRBD2. V trimming: 5 bases; J trimming: 1 base; junction bases outside the gene matches: 19. Germline V CDR1 and CDR2: SGHVS, FQNEAQ. The CDR3 has 20 amino acids. CDR3 in DNA: TGTGCCAGCAGCCCCCGAGAAAAACTAGCGGGGGAGGTTGTTTCCTACGAGCAGTACTTC. It yields the protein CASSPREKLAGEVVSYEQYF.

V usage is TRBV10-3 and J usage is TRBJ2-1; weak D call: TRBD2 (5 bases). V was trimmed by 4 bases and J by 10 bases, leaving 14 bases between them. The CDR3 runs 13 residues. Germline loops: CDR1 ENHRY, CDR2 SYGVKD. The CDR3 reads CAISALGLAEQFF. The CDR3 DNA sequence: TGTGCCATCAGTGCCTTAGGACTTGCAGAGCAGTTCTTC.

Comment on this clone: An end of the junction differs from the germline gene, which may be a read error. The chain combines TRBV19 with TRBJ2-3, with no clear D. The CDR3 length is 15 residues. Germline assignment: CDR1 LNHDA and CDR2 SQIVND (reference sequence). The CDR3 sequence is CASSLDGLSTDTQYF. In DNA form, the CDR3 reads TGTGCCAGTAGTCTAGACGGTCTTAGCACAGATACGCAGTATTTT.

This clone was counted a single time. The chain joins TRBV7-9 to TRBJ1-1; no firm D call. The CDR3 has 14 amino acids. V lost 1 base and J 3 bases, leaving 9 bases between the germline ends. The V gene's germline CDR1 is SEHNR and CDR2 FQNEAQ (reference sequence). CDR3 DNA sequence: TGTGCCAGCAGCTTAGGGTCGGGATACACTGAAGCTTTCTTT. It codes for CASSLGSGYTEAFF.

The chain combines TRBV29-1 with TRBJ1-4; D is unresolved. The CDR3 has 14 residues. Germline CDR1 SQVTM, CDR2 ANQGSEA. The V and J ends lost 7 bases and 7 bases respectively, with 19 bases between them. CDR3 sequence (DNA): TGCAGCGCCCGATCGGGAGGGCATGTTGAAAAACTGTTTTTT. Translating gives CSARSGGHVEKLFF.

This rearrangement joins TRBV7-2 to TRBJ2-7; tentatively, D is TRBD1 (6 bases). Germline values: CDR1 SGHTA, CDR2 FQGNSA. The CDR3 consists of 15 residues. V was trimmed by 0 bases and J by 2 bases, leaving 11 bases between them. The CDR3 region has the DNA TGTGCCAGCAGCTTAGCCGGGACATCTACCTACGAGCAGTACTTC. This codes for CASSLAGTSTYEQYF.

In its sample, this clone was seen once. The chain employs TRBV7-2 and TRBJ2-7, with D possibly TRBD2 on 5 matching bases. In germline, CDR1 is SGHTA, CDR2 FQGNSA. This CDR3 spans 14 amino acids. Trimming cost V 5 bases and J 2 bases, with 13 bases left between them. The chain's CDR3 is CASSALVGTYEQYF. DNA for the CDR3: TGTGCCAGCAGCGCCCTCGTCGGGACCTACGAGCAGTACTTC. The full variable domain, in which reference TRBV7-2 and TRBJ2-7 provide the parts outside the CDR3, is GAGVSQSPSNKVTEKGKDVELRCDPISGHTALYWYRQSLGQGLEFLIYFQGNSAPDKSGLPSDRFSAERTGGSVSTLTIQRTQQEDSAVYLCASSALVGTYEQYFGPGTRLTVT.

The chain combines TRBV3-1 (or the pseudogene TRBV3-2) with TRBJ1-5; 9 bases are shared with TRBD1. V was clipped by 6 bases and J by 5 bases; unmatched bases: 8. The CDR3 spans 15 residues. Germline CDR1 and CDR2: LGHDT and YNNKEL (reference sequence). Here the CDR3 reads CASRLTGTGYQPQHF. The CDR3 DNA is TGTGCCAGCAGACTTACCGGGACAGGGTATCAGCCCCAGCATTTT.

J is TRBJ2-1 and V is TRBV7-3, with D maybe TRBD1 (6 bases). Trimming left V 3 bases short and J 6 bases short, with 12 bases between. The CDR3 spans 14 residues. Germline CDR1 reads SGHTA; CDR2 reads FQGTGA. The CDR3 bases are TGTGCCAGCAGCTTTTCGGACAGCAGCAATGAGCAGTTCTTC. Protein product: CASSFSDSSNEQFF.

This chain uses TRBV30 with TRBJ1-1; D is unresolved. Trimming pared 3 bases from V and 7 bases from J, leaving 12 bases between. The CDR3 length is 12 residues. Per germline, CDR1 GTSNPN and CDR2 SVGIG (reference sequence). The CDR3 loop reads CAWSPFRGEAFF. The CDR3 DNA reads as TGTGCCTGGAGCCCTTTTCGGGGTGAAGCTTTCTTT.

The table lists this clone with a few counts. The V call is TRBV12-3 or TRBV12-4, the J call TRBJ1-1; D is undetermined. CDR3 length: 13 amino acids. Between the trimmed V and J ends, which lost 5 bases and 4 bases, there was a span of 11 bases. The DNA of the CDR3 is TGTGCCAGCAGTCATTTGTCCCCCACTGAAGCTTTCTTT. Translated, it gives CASSHLSPTEAFF.